This T cell receptor beta chain was observed in a study of shared clonotypes between healthy human individuals. Study overall: CD8 memory received one plate per donor, CD8 naive two, CD4 memory three and CD4 naive three. Study findings and constraints: Relative to their counterparts shared across all four donors, non-shared clonotypes exhibited diminished generation probabilities.

This clone is a singleton in its sample. What it recognizes is unknown. Original methodology: Junction-only immunoSEQ sequences carried no quality scores, so filtering differed. The repertoire was sequenced with immunoSEQ multiplex PCR; TCRdb's copy has only in-frame clones and lacks some. V and J calls and clone size are as listed in that table; D and trimming were resolved from the DNA. The sample lists approximately 2.5 million clones; over 85% were seen once. Trimming left V 0 bases short and J 3 bases short, with 7 bases between. The germline V gene has CDR1 SGHRS and CDR2 YFSETQ. The CDR3 is made up of 14 amino acids.

The sequence was obtained from a man between 18 and 35 years old in good health. Some clones in this sample may be carry-over from other donors' samples. The chain links TRBV5-1 to TRBJ1-5; D remains unclear. The sequenced material came from naive CD4+ T cells from PBMCs. Subset denoted: CD45RA+ positively selected. CDR3 amino acids: CASSLGAPNQPQHF. The CDR3 nucleotides read TGCGCCAGCAGCTTGGGGGCTCCCAATCAGCCCCAGCATTTT. Supplemented by reference TRBV5-1 and TRBJ1-5, the full variable domain reads KAGVTQTPRYLIKTRGQQVTLSCSPISGHRSVSWYQQTPGQGLQFLFEYFSETQRNKGNFPGRFSGRQFSNSRSEMNVSTLELGDSALYLCASSLGAPNQPQHFGDGTRLSIL.